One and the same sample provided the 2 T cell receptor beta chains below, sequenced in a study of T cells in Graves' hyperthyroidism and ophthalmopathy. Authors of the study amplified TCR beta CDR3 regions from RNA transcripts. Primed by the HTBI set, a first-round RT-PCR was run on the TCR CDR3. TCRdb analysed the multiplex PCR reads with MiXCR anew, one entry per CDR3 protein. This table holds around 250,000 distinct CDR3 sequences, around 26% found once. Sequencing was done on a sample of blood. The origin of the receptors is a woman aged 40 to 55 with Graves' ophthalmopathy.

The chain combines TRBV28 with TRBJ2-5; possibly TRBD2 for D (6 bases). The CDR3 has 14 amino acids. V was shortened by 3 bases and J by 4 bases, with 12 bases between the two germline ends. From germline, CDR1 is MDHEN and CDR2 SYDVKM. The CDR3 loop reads CASSFRRGVETQYF. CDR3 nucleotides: TGTGCCAGCAGTTTCAGGCGGGGTGTAGAGACCCAGTACTTC.

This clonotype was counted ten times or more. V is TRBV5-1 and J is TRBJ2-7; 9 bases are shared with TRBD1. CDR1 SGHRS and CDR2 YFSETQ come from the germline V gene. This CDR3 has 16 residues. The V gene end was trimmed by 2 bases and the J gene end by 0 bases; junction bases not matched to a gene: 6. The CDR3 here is CASSLQGAVGSYEQYF. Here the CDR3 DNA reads TGCGCCAGCAGCTTACAGGGGGCGGTTGGCTCCTACGAGCAGTACTTC.